This T cell receptor (beta chain) was sequenced during a study of radiation and T cells in renal cell carcinoma. TCRdb's copy holds only in-frame clones and misses some; the assay was immunoSEQ multiplex PCR. The data contain about 140,000 clones, over 80% of them singletons. The CDR3 contains 16 residues. Trimming stripped 5 bases from V and 7 bases from J, with 18 bases between. Germline loops: CDR1 SGHVS, CDR2 FQNEAQ. Sample time point: baseline pretreatment blood. Described treatment: 15 Gy SBRT to primary tumor, nephrectomy 4 weeks later. The material sequenced was blood, taken from a patient whose treatment included radiotherapy and nephrectomy. This TCR derives from a woman between 50 and 59 years old with renal cell carcinoma. The chain carries TRBV7-8 and TRBJ2-6, with D perhaps matching TRBD1 (7 bases). DNA for the CDR3: TGTGCCAGCAGCCCCCAGGAGGGGGCGAGAGCCAACGTCCTGACTTTC. This translates into CASSPQEGARANVLTF.